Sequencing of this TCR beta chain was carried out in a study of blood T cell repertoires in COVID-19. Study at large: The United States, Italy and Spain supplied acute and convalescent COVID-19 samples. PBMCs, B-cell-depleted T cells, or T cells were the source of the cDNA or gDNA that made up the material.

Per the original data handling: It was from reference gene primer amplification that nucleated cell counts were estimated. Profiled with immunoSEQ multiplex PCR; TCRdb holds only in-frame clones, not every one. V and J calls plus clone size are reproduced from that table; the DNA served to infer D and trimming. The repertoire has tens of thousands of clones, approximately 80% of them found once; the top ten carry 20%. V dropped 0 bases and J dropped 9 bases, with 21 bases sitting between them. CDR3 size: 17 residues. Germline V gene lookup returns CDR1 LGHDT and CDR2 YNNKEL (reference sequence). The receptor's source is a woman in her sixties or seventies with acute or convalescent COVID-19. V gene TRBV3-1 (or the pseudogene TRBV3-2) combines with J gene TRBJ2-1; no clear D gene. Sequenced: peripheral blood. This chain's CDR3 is CASSQESEGVTAGEQFF. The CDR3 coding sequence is TGTGCCAGCAGCCAAGAATCGGAAGGTGTCACAGCTGGTGAGCAGTTCTTC.